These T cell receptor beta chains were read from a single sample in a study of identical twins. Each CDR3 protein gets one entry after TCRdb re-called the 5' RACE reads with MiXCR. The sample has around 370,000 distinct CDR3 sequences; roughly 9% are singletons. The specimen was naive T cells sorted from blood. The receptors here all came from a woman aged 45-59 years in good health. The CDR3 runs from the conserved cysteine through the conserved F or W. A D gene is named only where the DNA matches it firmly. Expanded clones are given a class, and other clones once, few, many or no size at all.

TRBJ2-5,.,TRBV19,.,CASSRRLPETQYF,TGTGCCAGTAGTCGGAGACTACCAGAGACCCAGTACTTC
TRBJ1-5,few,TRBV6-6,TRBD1,CASSYDRGQGSQPQHF,TGTGCCAGCAGTTACGATCGGGGACAGGGGAGTCAGCCCCAGCATTTT
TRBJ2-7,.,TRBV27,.,CASSWTMAYEQYF,TGTGCCAGCAGTTGGACCATGGCCTACGAGCAGTACTTC
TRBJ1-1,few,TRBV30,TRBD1,CAWSGQGEAFF,TGTGCCTGGAGTGGACAGGGAGAAGCTTTCTTT
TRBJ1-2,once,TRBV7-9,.,CASSLPGTDFVETF,TGTGCCAGCAGCTTACCCGGGACGGATTTCGTTGAGACCTTC
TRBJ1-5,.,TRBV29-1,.,CSVGGQPQHF,TGCAGCGTTGGGGGGCAGCCCCAGCATTTT
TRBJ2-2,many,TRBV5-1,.,CASRLITGELFF,TGCGCCAGCCGCCTCATTACCGGGGAGCTGTTTTTT
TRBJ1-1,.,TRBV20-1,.,CSASQDTEAFF,TGCAGTGCTAGTCAGGACACTGAAGCTTTCTTT
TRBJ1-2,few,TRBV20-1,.,CSARDPGNYGYTF,TGCAGTGCTAGAGATCCTGGGAACTATGGCTACACCTTC
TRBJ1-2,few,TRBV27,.,CASSLFPTQTGDYGYTF,TGTGCCAGCAGTTTATTCCCCACCCAGACAGGAGACTATGGCTACACCTTC
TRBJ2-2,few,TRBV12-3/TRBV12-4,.,CASSIRGSTGELFF,TGTGCCAGCAGCATAAGGGGTTCCACCGGGGAGCTGTTTTTT
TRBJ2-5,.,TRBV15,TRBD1,CATSRTGQETQYF,TGTGCCACCAGCAGGACAGGGCAAGAGACCCAGTACTTC
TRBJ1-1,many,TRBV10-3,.,CAISDYQNTEAFF,TGTGCCATCAGTGATTATCAGAACACTGAAGCTTTCTTT
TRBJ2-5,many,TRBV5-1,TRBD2,CASSPGLAQETQYF,TGCGCCAGCAGTCCGGGACTAGCCCAAGAGACCCAGTACTTC
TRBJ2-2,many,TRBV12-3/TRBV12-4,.,CASSLGGGELFF,TGTGCCAGCAGTTTGGGAGGCGGGGAGCTGTTTTTT
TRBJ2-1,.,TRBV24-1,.,CATSAGASARHNEQFF,TGTGCCACCAGTGCGGGCGCTAGCGCACGCCACAATGAGCAGTTCTTC
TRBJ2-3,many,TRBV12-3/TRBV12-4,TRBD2,CASSSYSGRDTDTQYF,TGTGCCAGCAGTTCTTATAGCGGGAGGGACACAGATACGCAGTATTTT
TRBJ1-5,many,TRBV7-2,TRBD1,CASSLAPRGRFNQPQHF,TGTGCCAGCAGCTTAGCTCCCAGGGGGCGTTTCAATCAGCCCCAGCATTTT
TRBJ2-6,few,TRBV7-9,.,CASLAESSGANVLTF,TGTGCCAGCTTGGCAGAGAGCTCTGGGGCCAACGTCCTGACTTTC
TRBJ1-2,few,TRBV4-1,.,CASSHPPTGDYGYTF,TGCGCCAGCAGCCATCCCCCCACTGGGGACTATGGCTACACCTTC
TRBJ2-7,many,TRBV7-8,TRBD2,CASSRGLADYEQYF,TGTGCCAGCAGCCGGGGACTAGCGGATTACGAGCAGTACTTC
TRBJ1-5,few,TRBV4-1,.,CASSQGSYSNQPQHF,TGCGCCAGCAGCCAAGGGAGCTATAGCAATCAGCCCCAGCATTTT
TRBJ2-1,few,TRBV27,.,CATLPYPRGEQFF,TGTGCCACCCTACCTTATCCCAGGGGTGAGCAGTTCTTC
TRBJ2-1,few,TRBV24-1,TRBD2,CATSEAGVPFF,TGTGCCACCAGTGAAGCGGGAGTCCCGTTCTTC
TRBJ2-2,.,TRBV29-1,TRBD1,CSAVPGQGAGELFF,TGCAGCGCCGTACCGGGACAGGGTGCCGGGGAGCTGTTTTTT
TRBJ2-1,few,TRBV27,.,CASSLSGLPSSYNEQFF,TGTGCCAGCAGTTTATCGGGACTCCCGAGCTCCTACAATGAGCAGTTCTTC
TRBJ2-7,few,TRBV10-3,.,CAITGGALGEQYF,TGTGCCATCACTGGAGGAGCCCTGGGGGAGCAGTACTTC
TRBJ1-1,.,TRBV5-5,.,CASSLPVNTEAFF,TGTGCCAGCAGCTTGCCCGTGAACACTGAAGCTTTCTTT
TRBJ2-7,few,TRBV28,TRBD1,CASSTTGIRSYEQYF,TGTGCCAGCAGTACGACAGGGATCCGCTCCTACGAGCAGTACTTC
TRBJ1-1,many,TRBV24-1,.,CATSDNTRNTEAFF,TGTGCCACCAGTGATAATACAAGGAACACTGAAGCTTTCTTT
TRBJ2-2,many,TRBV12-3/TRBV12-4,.,CASSSRLVGTGELFF,TGTGCCAGCAGTTCCCGACTAGTAGGCACCGGGGAGCTGTTTTTT
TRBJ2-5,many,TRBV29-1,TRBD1,CSARKGTGGETQYF,TGCAGCGCCCGAAAGGGGACAGGGGGGGAGACCCAGTACTTC
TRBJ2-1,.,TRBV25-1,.,CAGGRTVNEQFF,TGTGCCGGCGGAAGGACAGTCAATGAGCAGTTCTTC
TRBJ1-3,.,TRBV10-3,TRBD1,CAIKDGQGPGNTIYF,TGTGCCATCAAAGACGGACAGGGTCCTGGAAACACCATATATTTT
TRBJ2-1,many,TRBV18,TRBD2,CASSAGGRGNEQFF,TGTGCCAGCTCCGCGGGAGGTCGGGGGAATGAGCAGTTCTTC
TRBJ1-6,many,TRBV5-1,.,CASSMMGFSPLHF,TGCGCCAGCAGCATGATGGGATTCTCACCCCTCCACTTT
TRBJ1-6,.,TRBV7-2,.,CASSPMRGLGNSPLHF,TGTGCCAGCAGCCCAATGCGGGGTTTGGGTAATTCACCCCTCCACTTT
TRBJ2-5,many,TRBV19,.,CASSIKAVETQYF,TGTGCCAGTAGTATAAAAGCGGTTGAGACCCAGTACTTC
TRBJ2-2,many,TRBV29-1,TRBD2,CSAPGGPSLSGELFF,TGCAGCGCCCCGGGGGGACCCTCCCTGTCCGGGGAGCTGTTTTTT
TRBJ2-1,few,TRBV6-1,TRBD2,CASRKREGNSYNEQFF,TGTGCCAGCAGAAAGCGGGAGGGAAACTCCTACAATGAGCAGTTCTTC